This T cell receptor beta chain was captured by sequencing in a study of blood T cell repertoires in COVID-19. This clone was detected only once. How the authors handled the data: Quantification of nucleated cells was approximated via reference gene primer amplification. TCRdb's copy holds only in-frame clones and misses some; the assay was immunoSEQ multiplex PCR. V and J calls and clone size are those listed in that table; D and trimming were worked out from the DNA. The sample records 100,000 to 130,000 clones, about three quarters being singletons. Unmatched junction bases numbered 7, after V lost 2 bases and J lost 1 base. Germline V gives CDR1 SGHVS, CDR2 FNYEAQ. The CDR3 consists of 17 residues.

The receptor was isolated from a man in his sixties or seventies with acute or convalescent COVID-19. The sample comprised peripheral blood. V usage is TRBV7-6 and J usage is TRBJ2-7; 11 positions agree with TRBD2. The CDR3 DNA follows: TGTGCCAGCAGCTTATATAGCGGGGGGGCAACGTCCTACGAGCAGTACTTC. Translating it yields CASSLYSGGATSYEQYF.